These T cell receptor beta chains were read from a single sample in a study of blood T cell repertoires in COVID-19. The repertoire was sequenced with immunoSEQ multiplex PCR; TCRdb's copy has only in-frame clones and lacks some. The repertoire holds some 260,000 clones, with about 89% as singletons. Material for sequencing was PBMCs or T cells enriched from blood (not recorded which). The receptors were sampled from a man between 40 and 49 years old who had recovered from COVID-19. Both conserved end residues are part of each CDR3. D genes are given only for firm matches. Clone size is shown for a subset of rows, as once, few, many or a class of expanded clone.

CDR3: CASSGDKDLYKYYNEQFF; DNA: TGTGCCAGCAGCGGGGACAAGGACCTTTACAAATACTACAATGAGCAGTTCTTC; J: TRBJ2-1; V: TRBV7-9; D: -; size: -
CDR3: CASSSGVFPYGYTF; DNA: TGTGCCAGCAGTTCAGGGGTTTTTCCCTATGGCTACACCTTC; J: TRBJ1-2; V: TRBV27; D: -; size: -
CDR3: CASSVYSGATNEKLFF; DNA: TGTGCCAGCAGCGTGTACTCGGGTGCAACTAATGAAAAACTGTTTTTT; J: TRBJ1-4; V: TRBV9; D: -; size: -
CDR3: CACDREFEAFF; DNA: TGTGCCTGCGACAGGGAATTTGAAGCTTTCTTT; J: TRBJ1-1; V: TRBV7-9; D: TRBD1; size: -
CDR3: CASSPTPGLAPYEQYF; DNA: TGTGCCAGCAGCCCCACACCGGGACTAGCGCCTTACGAGCAGTACTTC; J: TRBJ2-7; V: TRBV7-8; D: TRBD2; size: -
CDR3: CASSVRTVGKNIQYF; DNA: TGTGCCAGCAGCGTTAGGACAGTTGGGAAGAACATTCAGTACTTC; J: TRBJ2-4; V: TRBV11-2; D: -; size: -
CDR3: CASSKRAGREHTYNEQFF; DNA: TGTGCCAGCTCAAAGCGAGCGGGTCGGGAGCACACCTACAATGAGCAGTTCTTC; J: TRBJ2-1; V: TRBV5-4; D: -; size: -
CDR3: CAISGLAGVGYNEQFF; DNA: TGTGCCATCAGTGGGCTAGCGGGAGTTGGTTACAATGAGCAGTTCTTC; J: TRBJ2-1; V: TRBV10-3; D: TRBD2; size: -
CDR3: CSASPQRDNEQFF; DNA: TGCAGTGCTAGTCCCCAACGGGACAATGAGCAGTTCTTC; J: TRBJ2-1; V: TRBV20-1; D: -; size: once
CDR3: CASSLDRVRAGELFF; DNA: TGTGCCAGCAGCTTAGATCGTGTGCGGGCCGGGGAGCTGTTTTTT; J: TRBJ2-2; V: TRBV11-2; D: -; size: -
CDR3: CASSFARSYEQYF; DNA: TGTGCCAGCAGTTTCGCGCGGTCCTACGAGCAGTACTTC; J: TRBJ2-7; V: TRBV6-2/TRBV6-3; D: -; size: -
CDR3: CASSMAVLDTQYF; DNA: TGTGCCAGCAGTATGGCGGTACTCGATACGCAGTATTTT; J: TRBJ2-3; V: TRBV28; D: -; size: -
CDR3: CASSSQGLEEKLFF; DNA: TGTGCCAGCAGCTCTCAGGGGTTGGAGGAAAAACTGTTTTTT; J: TRBJ1-4; V: TRBV7-9; D: -; size: -
CDR3: CASSFGGITGGRATDTQYF; DNA: TGTGCCAGCAGTTTCGGGGGGATTACAGGGGGCCGAGCCACAGATACGCAGTATTTT; J: TRBJ2-3; V: TRBV27; D: TRBD1; size: -
CDR3: CASRDRESIRYGYTF; DNA: TGTGCCAGCCGGGACAGGGAGTCGATACGTTATGGCTACACCTTC; J: TRBJ1-2; V: TRBV6-6; D: TRBD1; size: -
CDR3: CASSQDRASSYEQYF; DNA: TGCGCCAGCAGCCAAGACAGGGCAAGCTCCTACGAGCAGTACTTC; J: TRBJ2-7; V: TRBV4-3; D: -; size: -
CDR3: CASSPEPGNYGYTF; DNA: TGCGCCAGCAGCCCTGAACCGGGGAACTATGGCTACACCTTC; J: TRBJ1-2; V: TRBV5-1; D: -; size: -
CDR3: CATSEEDRSTDTQYF; DNA: TGTGCCACCAGTGAAGAAGACAGAAGCACAGATACGCAGTATTTT; J: TRBJ2-3; V: TRBV24-1; D: -; size: -
CDR3: CASSYPEGQTEDTQYF; DNA: TGTGCCAGCAGCTACCCCGAGGGACAGACCGAAGATACGCAGTATTTT; J: TRBJ2-3; V: TRBV7-9; D: TRBD1; size: -
CDR3: CASSFDRVTGELFF; DNA: TGTGCCAGCAGCTTTGACAGAGTCACCGGGGAGCTGTTTTTT; J: TRBJ2-2; V: TRBV11-3; D: -; size: once
CDR3: CASSPLQGKDTQYF; DNA: TGTGCCAGCAGCCCCCTACAGGGGAAGGATACGCAGTATTTT; J: TRBJ2-3; V: TRBV7-9; D: TRBD1; size: -
CDR3: CASRLTKLNTEAFF; DNA: TGCGCCAGCAGACTCACGAAGCTTAACACTGAAGCTTTCTTT; J: TRBJ1-1; V: TRBV10-2; D: -; size: -
CDR3: CATSGGLGLAVTLVDTQYF; DNA: TGTGCCACTTCAGGGGGTTTAGGCTTAGCGGTAACTTTGGTAGATACGCAGTATTTT; J: TRBJ2-3; V: TRBV28; D: -; size: -
CDR3: CASSPTWDRDSYEQYF; DNA: TGTGCCAGCAGCCCGACCTGGGACAGGGACTCCTACGAGCAGTACTTC; J: TRBJ2-7; V: TRBV13; D: TRBD1; size: -
CDR3: CASSLQGWQETQYF; DNA: TGTGCCAGCAGCTTACAGGGGTGGCAAGAGACCCAGTACTTC; J: TRBJ2-5; V: TRBV7-3; D: -; size: -
CDR3: CASSQDEGFSSRYNEQFF; DNA: TGCGCCAGCAGCCAAGATGAGGGATTTAGTTCCCGATACAATGAGCAGTTCTTC; J: TRBJ2-1; V: TRBV4-3; D: -; size: -
CDR3: CASSAQTLLGELFF; DNA: TGTGCCAGCAGCGCCCAAACCTTACTCGGGGAGCTGTTTTTT; J: TRBJ2-2; V: TRBV9; D: -; size: -
CDR3: CSVGSLLAGTTDTQYF; DNA: TGCAGCGTGGGCAGCCTCCTAGCGGGGACCACAGATACGCAGTATTTT; J: TRBJ2-3; V: TRBV29-1; D: TRBD2; size: -
CDR3: CASSFMSRGNQPQHF; DNA: TGTGCCAGCAGTTTTATGTCCAGGGGGAATCAGCCCCAGCATTTT; J: TRBJ1-5; V: TRBV28; D: TRBD1; size: -
CDR3: CATSRDSGAIQFF; DNA: TGTGCCACCAGCAGAGATTCAGGGGCCATACAGTTCTTC; J: TRBJ2-1; V: TRBV15; D: -; size: -
CDR3: CASSTSLGPQYF; DNA: TGTGCCAGCAGTACCTCCCTGGGGCCCCAGTACTTC; J: TRBJ2-5; V: TRBV28; D: -; size: -
CDR3: CAISESKGTADQPQHF; DNA: TGTGCCATCAGTGAGAGTAAGGGGACTGCCGATCAGCCCCAGCATTTT; J: TRBJ1-5; V: TRBV10-3; D: -; size: -
CDR3: CASSVNRASNEKLFF; DNA: TGTGCCAGCAGTGTTAACAGGGCATCAAATGAAAAACTGTTTTTT; J: TRBJ1-4; V: TRBV7-9; D: -; size: -
CDR3: CASSATGGSYEQYF; DNA: TGTGCCAGCAGCGCAACAGGGGGCTCCTACGAGCAGTACTTC; J: TRBJ2-7; V: TRBV9; D: TRBD1; size: few
CDR3: CASSSSFRTGPYEQYF; DNA: TGTGCCAGCAGCTCAAGTTTTAGGACAGGCCCCTACGAGCAGTACTTC; J: TRBJ2-7; V: TRBV7-9; D: TRBD1; size: -
CDR3: CASSLPQDSLSYGYTF; DNA: TGTGCCAGCAGCTTACCTCAGGACAGCTTAAGCTATGGCTACACCTTC; J: TRBJ1-2; V: TRBV7-9; D: -; size: -
CDR3: CASSTSFGGNYGYTF; DNA: TGTGCCAGCAGCACTAGCTTCGGCGGTAACTATGGCTACACCTTC; J: TRBJ1-2; V: TRBV11-2; D: -; size: -
CDR3: CASSSRLDTAYEQYF; DNA: TGTGCCAGCAGCTCAAGATTGGACACAGCCTACGAGCAGTACTTC; J: TRBJ2-7; V: TRBV7-9; D: -; size: -